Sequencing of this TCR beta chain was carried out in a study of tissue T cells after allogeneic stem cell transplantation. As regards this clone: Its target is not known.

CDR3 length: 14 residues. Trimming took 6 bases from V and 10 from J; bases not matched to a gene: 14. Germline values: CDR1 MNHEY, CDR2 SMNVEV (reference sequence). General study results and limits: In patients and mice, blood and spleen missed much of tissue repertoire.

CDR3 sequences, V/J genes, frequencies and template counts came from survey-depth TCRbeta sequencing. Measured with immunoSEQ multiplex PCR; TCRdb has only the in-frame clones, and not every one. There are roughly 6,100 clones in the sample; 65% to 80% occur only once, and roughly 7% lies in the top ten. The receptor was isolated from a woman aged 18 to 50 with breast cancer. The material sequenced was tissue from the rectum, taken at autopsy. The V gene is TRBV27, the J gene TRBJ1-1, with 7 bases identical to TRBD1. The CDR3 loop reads CASRNNRGRRGAFF. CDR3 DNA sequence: TGTGCCAGCAGGAATAACAGGGGAAGGAGAGGAGCTTTCTTT.